This is a list of T cell receptor beta chains from one sample in a study of blood T cell repertoires in COVID-19. Sequencing used immunoSEQ multiplex PCR; TCRdb keeps in-frame clones, though not all of them. The repertoire holds about 280,000 clones, with about 90% as singletons. The material sequenced was peripheral blood. All receptors derive from a woman aged 25 to 39 who had recovered from COVID-19. Both conserved end residues are part of each CDR3. The D gene is left open where the match is weak. Part of the rows lack a size; the others show once, few, many or a class for expanded clones.

d_gene,v_gene,abundance,j_gene,CDR3nt,CDR3aa
TRBD1,TRBV5-6,NA,TRBJ1-1,TGTGCCAGCAGCTTGGTCGGGACAGGGAACACTGAAGCTTTCTTT,CASSLVGTGNTEAFF
TRBD1,TRBV7-3,NA,TRBJ2-7,TGTGCCAGCAGCCCCAGTGGGACAGGGCCCTACGAGCAGTACTTC,CASSPSGTGPYEQYF
TRBD1,TRBV5-4,NA,TRBJ1-4,TGTGCCAGCAGCTTGGGGACAGGGGGCTCTAATGAAAAACTGTTTTTT,CASSLGTGGSNEKLFF
NA,TRBV18,NA,TRBJ1-4,TGTGCCAGCTCACCATGGGGCAGGGCGGATGAAAAACTGTTTTTT,CASSPWGRADEKLFF
TRBD2,TRBV7-9,NA,TRBJ2-1,TGTGCCAGCAGCCCTGGACTAGCGGGAACAAGCTCCTACAATGAGCAGTTCTTC,CASSPGLAGTSSYNEQFF
NA,TRBV12-3/TRBV12-4,few,TRBJ2-5,TGTGCCAGCGGAGGGACAGTTATAGAGACCCAGTACTTC,CASGGTVIETQYF
NA,TRBV7-9,NA,TRBJ2-7,TGTGCCAGCAGCTTTACAGGGATCCACGAGCAGTACTTC,CASSFTGIHEQYF
TRBD2,TRBV7-9,NA,TRBJ2-3,TGTGCCAGCAGCGCCGGGACTATCGGCACAGATACGCAGTATTTT,CASSAGTIGTDTQYF
TRBD2,TRBV5-4,once,TRBJ2-1,TGTGCCAGCAGCTCCGGGACTAGCGGGGCCTACAATGAGCAGTTCTTC,CASSSGTSGAYNEQFF
NA,TRBV5-1,NA,TRBJ2-1,TGCGCCAGCAAAGGGGAAAATAACAATGAGCAGTTCTTC,CASKGENNNEQFF
NA,TRBV4-1,NA,TRBJ1-2,TGCGCCAGCAGCCAAGTTCATAGGGGGATGAACTACACCTTC,CASSQVHRGMNYTF
NA,TRBV24-1,NA,TRBJ2-5,TGTGCCACCAGTGATCCTACCACAGGGAGTAGTGAGACCCAGTACTTC,CATSDPTTGSSETQYF
NA,TRBV28,NA,TRBJ2-2,TGTGCCAGCAGTTTTCGGGTCGGGGAGCTGTTTTTT,CASSFRVGELFF
NA,TRBV7-8,NA,TRBJ2-7,TGTGCCAGCAGCTTACCACAGATTGAGCAGTACTTC,CASSLPQIEQYF
TRBD2,TRBV7-9,NA,TRBJ2-7,TGTGCCAGCAGCTCCTTAGCGGGGATTTACTACGAGCAGTACTTC,CASSSLAGIYYEQYF
NA,TRBV5-6,once,TRBJ2-7,TGTGCCAGCAGCTGGACAGTGGGAACCTACGAGCAGTACTTC,CASSWTVGTYEQYF
NA,TRBV6-2/TRBV6-3,NA,TRBJ2-1,TGTGCCAGCAGTTACTCGACAGTCTACAATGAGCAGTTCTTC,CASSYSTVYNEQFF
NA,TRBV11-2,once,TRBJ2-2,TGTGCCAGCAGCCCAGGGGAATGGGATCCGAACACCGGGGAGCTGTTTTTT,CASSPGEWDPNTGELFF
TRBD1,TRBV2,NA,TRBJ1-2,TGTGCCAGCAGGGAAGGACAGGGGGTCGATGGCTACACCTTC,CASREGQGVDGYTF
NA,TRBV19,NA,TRBJ2-4,TGTGCCTCAACTGGAGGGTCTAAAAACATTCAGTACTTC,CASTGGSKNIQYF
NA,TRBV12-5,NA,TRBJ2-5,TGTGCTAGTGGGCGGTCGGGGGTAGAGACCCAGTACTTC,CASGRSGVETQYF
TRBD1,TRBV27,NA,TRBJ1-2,TGTGCCAGCAGTTTACAGGGGGCTACTAACTATGGCTACACCTTC,CASSLQGATNYGYTF
TRBD2,TRBV28,NA,TRBJ2-1,TGTGCCACAGTAGCGGGAAGTGTTTCCTACAATGAGCAGTTCTTC,CATVAGSVSYNEQFF
TRBD1,TRBV27,once,TRBJ2-7,TGTGCCAGCAGCCCCATCAGGGGGCATTACGAGCAGTACTTC,CASSPIRGHYEQYF
TRBD1,TRBV27,NA,TRBJ2-2,TGTGCCGCTTCCAGGACAGGGGAGGTCACCGGGGAGCTGTTTTTT,CAASRTGEVTGELFF
TRBD2,TRBV19,NA,TRBJ2-1,TGTGCCAGTAGTATCGCAGCGGGGGTTTCCGATGAGCAGTTCTTC,CASSIAAGVSDEQFF
NA,TRBV5-6,NA,TRBJ2-3,TGTGCCAGCAGCTTGGATACGGCAGATACGCAGTATTTT,CASSLDTADTQYF
NA,TRBV7-2,once,TRBJ2-7,TGTGCCAGCACCCGAGGGAGGAGATACGAGCAGTACTTC,CASTRGRRYEQYF
NA,TRBV5-1,few,TRBJ2-7,TGCGCCAGCGCCGAGGGAAAGCTCTACGAGCAGTACTTC,CASAEGKLYEQYF
TRBD1,TRBV4-3,once,TRBJ2-7,TGCGCCAGCAGCCAAGATTGGGGCCAGGGGGCCTACGAGCAGTACTTC,CASSQDWGQGAYEQYF
NA,TRBV27,few,TRBJ2-4,TGTGCCAGCAGTTCAAATCCCGACTTACGAAAGATAGCCAAAAACATTCAGTACTTC,CASSSNPDLRKIAKNIQYF
TRBD2,TRBV5-4,NA,TRBJ2-1,TGTGCCAGCAGCTTGGCCGGGACTAGCGGGAGGGATGAGCAGTTCTTC,CASSLAGTSGRDEQFF
TRBD1,TRBV27,NA,TRBJ1-2,TGTGCCAGCAGTCCCACGGACAGGGACTATGGCTACACCTTC,CASSPTDRDYGYTF
NA,TRBV4-1,NA,TRBJ2-1,TGCGCCAGCAGCCAAGTTCTCGCGGCGTACAATGAGCAGTTCTTC,CASSQVLAAYNEQFF
TRBD2,TRBV5-1,NA,TRBJ2-3,TGCGCCAGCAGCCGGGGGGGCACAGATACGCAGTATTTT,CASSRGGTDTQYF
NA,TRBV6-5,NA,TRBJ1-1,TGTGCCAGCAGTTCGCCGACAGGACGGAACACTGAAGCTTTCTTT,CASSSPTGRNTEAFF
NA,TRBV2,few,TRBJ1-1,TGTGCCAGCAGCAAAGGGGGTATTGAAGCTTTCTTT,CASSKGGIEAFF
NA,TRBV9,NA,TRBJ1-4,TGTGCCAGCAGCGGCAGGGGAGTAGCTGAAAAACTGTTTTTT,CASSGRGVAEKLFF
TRBD1,TRBV24-1,NA,TRBJ2-1,TGTGCCACCAGTGATTCGGGACAGGTAAACAATGAGCAGTTCTTC,CATSDSGQVNNEQFF
NA,TRBV19,NA,TRBJ1-5,TGTGCCAGTAGTGGAGGGGGGGGTCAGCCCCAGCATTTT,CASSGGGGQPQHF
TRBD1,TRBV7-2,NA,TRBJ1-5,TGTGCCAGCAGCCCGGACAGGGCTGGCAATCAGCCCCAGCATTTT,CASSPDRAGNQPQHF
NA,TRBV30,few,TRBJ1-2,TGTGCCTGGAGTTCGGCGCGGGGTGGTGGCTACACCTTC,CAWSSARGGGYTF
NA,TRBV24-1,NA,TRBJ1-1,TGTGCCACCAGTGACCACAGGGAACTTATGAACACTGAAGCTTTCTTT,CATSDHRELMNTEAFF
TRBD1,TRBV5-4,NA,TRBJ1-2,TGTGCCAGCAGCATGCCGGGACAGAGGGGAGAGGGGGGCTACACCTTC,CASSMPGQRGEGGYTF
NA,TRBV10-3,NA,TRBJ2-1,TGTGCCATCAGTTCGACTAGTGGGGATGAGCAGTTCTTC,CAISSTSGDEQFF
NA,TRBV27,NA,TRBJ1-2,TGTGCCAGCAGTTTACGGCCCGGGGTGGGTGGCTACACCTTC,CASSLRPGVGGYTF
NA,TRBV24-1,NA,TRBJ2-5,TGTGCCACCAGTGATTTCGGAGGAGGAGAGACCCAGTACTTC,CATSDFGGGETQYF
TRBD1,TRBV2,NA,TRBJ2-2,TGTGCCAGCAGTGTCGAGACTACCGGGACAGAGGACGCGAACACCGGGGAGCTGTTTTTT,CASSVETTGTEDANTGELFF
TRBD1,TRBV27,once,TRBJ1-2,TGTGCCAGCAGTTTCTCTCGGACAGGGGAAGGCTACACCTTC,CASSFSRTGEGYTF
NA,TRBV6-5,NA,TRBJ2-7,TGTGCCAGCAGCCCCGACAGCTCCTACGAGCAGTACTTC,CASSPDSSYEQYF
NA,TRBV21-1,NA,TRBJ2-5,TGTGCCAGCAGCAAAGACGGGTCCTCGGGGGAGACCCAGTACTTC,CASSKDGSSGETQYF
NA,TRBV30,NA,TRBJ2-3,TGTGCCTGGAGTCTGCAGGGCCTCACAGATACGCAGTATTTT,CAWSLQGLTDTQYF
NA,TRBV6-1,many,TRBJ1-5,TGTGCCAGCAGTGATTCGGACAGCCGGAATCAGCCCCAGCATTTT,CASSDSDSRNQPQHF
TRBD1,TRBV5-1,NA,TRBJ1-5,TGCGCCAGCAGCTTGGAAGCAGGGGGCAAGCCCCAGCATTTT,CASSLEAGGKPQHF
TRBD1,TRBV6-5,NA,TRBJ2-7,TGTGCCAGCGCCTTCCAGGGGGTATCCTACGAGCAGTACTTC,CASAFQGVSYEQYF
TRBD2,TRBV7-2,once,TRBJ2-3,TGTGCCAGCAGCTTAGGTTTAGCGGGGACAGATACGCAGTATTTT,CASSLGLAGTDTQYF
NA,TRBV5-4,NA,TRBJ2-7,TGTGCCAGCAGCTTGGCCTTATTTCCCGAGCAGTACTTC,CASSLALFPEQYF
TRBD1,TRBV11-3,NA,TRBJ2-7,TGTGCCAGCAGCCAAGGACAGGGGTACGAGCAGTACTTC,CASSQGQGYEQYF
NA,TRBV13,NA,TRBJ2-1,TGTGCCAGCAGCTTCCGACAGGCGCGGTACAATGAGCAGTTCTTC,CASSFRQARYNEQFF
NA,TRBV5-5,NA,TRBJ1-1,TGTGCCAGCAGCGACGACATTAGGGGGACTGAAGCTTTCTTT,CASSDDIRGTEAFF